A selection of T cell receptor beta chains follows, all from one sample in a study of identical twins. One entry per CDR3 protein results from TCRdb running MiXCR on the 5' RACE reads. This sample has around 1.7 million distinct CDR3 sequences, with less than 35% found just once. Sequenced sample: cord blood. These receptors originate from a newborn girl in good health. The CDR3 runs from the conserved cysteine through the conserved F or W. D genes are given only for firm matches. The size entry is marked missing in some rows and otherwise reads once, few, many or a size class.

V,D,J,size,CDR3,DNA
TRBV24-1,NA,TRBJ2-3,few,CATSDAFSPSTDTQYF,TGTGCCACCAGTGATGCCTTTTCCCCCTCCACAGATACGCAGTATTTT
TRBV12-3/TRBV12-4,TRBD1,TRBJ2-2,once,CASSLWQGANTGELFF,TGTGCCAGCAGTTTATGGCAGGGGGCGAACACCGGGGAGCTGTTTTTT
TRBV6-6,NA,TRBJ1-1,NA,CASSYHRDGGTEAFF,TGTGCCAGCAGTTACCACAGGGATGGGGGCACTGAAGCTTTCTTT
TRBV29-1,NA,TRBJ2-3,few,CSGSRGAADTQYF,TGCAGCGGGTCCAGGGGAGCCGCAGATACGCAGTATTTT
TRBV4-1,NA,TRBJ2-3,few,CASSPAGRRLTDTQYF,TGCGCCAGCAGCCCCGCAGGTCGTCGGCTCACAGATACGCAGTATTTT
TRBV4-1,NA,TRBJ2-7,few,CASSQGERGNDYEQYF,TGCGCCAGCAGCCAAGGGGAAAGGGGCAACGACTACGAGCAGTACTTC
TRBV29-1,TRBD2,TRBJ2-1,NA,CSVGSGGAANEQFF,TGCAGCGTTGGTAGCGGGGGGGCCGCTAATGAGCAGTTCTTC
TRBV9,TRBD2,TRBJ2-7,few,CASSVGPGTISYEQYF,TGTGCCAGCAGCGTAGGTCCCGGGACTATCTCCTACGAGCAGTACTTC
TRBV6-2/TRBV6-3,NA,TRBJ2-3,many,CARRRDTQYF,TGTGCCAGGAGGAGAGATACGCAGTATTTT
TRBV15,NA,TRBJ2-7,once,CATSMGVTSYNEQYF,TGTGCCACCAGCATGGGGGTAACTTCCTACAATGAGCAGTACTTC
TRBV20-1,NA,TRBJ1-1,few,CSATDRSTEAFF,TGCAGTGCGACGGACAGATCCACTGAAGCTTTCTTT
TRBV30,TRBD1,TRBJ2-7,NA,CAWSHPGQGAYEQYF,TGTGCCTGGAGCCACCCCGGACAGGGAGCGTACGAGCAGTACTTC
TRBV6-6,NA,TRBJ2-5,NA,CASSVHSQETQYF,TGTGCCAGCAGTGTACACTCCCAAGAGACCCAGTACTTC
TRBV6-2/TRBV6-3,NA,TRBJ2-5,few,CASSLVSLPQETQYF,TGTGCCAGCAGTTTAGTCTCGCTACCTCAAGAGACCCAGTACTTC
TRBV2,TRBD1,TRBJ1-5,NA,CASRRGQGHQPQPF,TGTGCCAGCAGAAGGGGACAGGGCCATCAGCCCCAGCCTTTT
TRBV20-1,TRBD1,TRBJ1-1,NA,CSFPGQGNTEAFF,TGCAGCTTCCCGGGACAGGGAAACACTGAAGCTTTCTTT
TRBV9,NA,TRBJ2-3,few,CASSVELSSTDTQYF,TGTGCCAGCAGCGTAGAACTCTCTAGCACAGATACGCAGTATTTT
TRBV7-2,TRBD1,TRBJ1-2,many,CASSIGQGGYTF,TGTGCCAGCAGCATTGGACAGGGTGGCTACACCTTC
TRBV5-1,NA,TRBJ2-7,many,CASSLGDFRSYEQYF,TGCGCCAGCAGCTTGGGGGACTTCCGCTCCTACGAGCAGTACTTC
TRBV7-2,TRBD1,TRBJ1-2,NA,CASSHRTGGDYGYTF,TGTGCCAGCAGCCATAGGACAGGGGGCGACTATGGCTACACCTTC
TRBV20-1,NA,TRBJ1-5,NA,CSARGLGGRPQHF,TGCAGTGCTAGAGGTCTGGGAGGTAGGCCCCAGCATTTT
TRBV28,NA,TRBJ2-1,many,CASSLGVADEQFF,TGTGCCAGCAGTTTAGGGGTAGCGGATGAGCAGTTCTTC
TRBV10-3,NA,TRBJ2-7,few,CAISEPGKTYEQYF,TGTGCCATCAGTGAACCAGGGAAAACCTACGAGCAGTACTTC
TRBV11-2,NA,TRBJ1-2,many,CASSPNEIYGYTF,TGTGCCAGCAGTCCAAACGAGATCTATGGCTACACCTTC
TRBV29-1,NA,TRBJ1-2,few,CSVEGGQRGYGYTF,TGCAGCGTTGAAGGGGGCCAGAGAGGTTATGGCTACACCTTC
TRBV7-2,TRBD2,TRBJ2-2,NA,CASSLFSGRATGELFF,TGTGCCAGCAGCTTATTTAGCGGGAGGGCCACCGGGGAGCTGTTTTTT
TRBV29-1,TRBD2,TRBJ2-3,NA,CSVEGLAGAPDTQYF,TGCAGCGTTGAAGGACTAGCGGGAGCCCCAGATACGCAGTATTTT
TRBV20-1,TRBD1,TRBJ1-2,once,CSARDLDRYGYTF,TGCAGTGCTAGAGATTTGGACAGGTATGGCTACACCTTC
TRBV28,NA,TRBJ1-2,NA,CASSLPTGRNYGYTF,TGTGCCAGCAGTTTACCCACAGGGAGGAACTATGGCTACACCTTC
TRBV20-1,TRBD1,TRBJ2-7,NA,CSAITWGQEVSYEQYF,TGCAGTGCTATAACCTGGGGACAGGAAGTTTCCTACGAGCAGTACTTC
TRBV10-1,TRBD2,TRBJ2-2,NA,CASSEKGTIGTGELFF,TGCGCCAGCAGTGAAAAAGGGACTATCGGCACCGGGGAGCTGTTTTTT
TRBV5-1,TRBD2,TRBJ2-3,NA,CASSPNMGLAVSTDTQYF,TGCGCCAGCAGCCCTAACATGGGACTAGCGGTTAGCACAGATACGCAGTATTTT
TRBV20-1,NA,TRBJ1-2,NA,CSARRQIYGYTF,TGCAGTGCTAGACGGCAGATATATGGCTACACCTTC
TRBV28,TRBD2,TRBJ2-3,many,CASSSSGASTDTQYF,TGTGCCAGCAGCTCGAGCGGGGCTAGCACAGATACGCAGTATTTT
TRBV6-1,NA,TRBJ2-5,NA,CASSGRVETQYF,TGTGCCAGCAGTGGAAGGGTTGAGACCCAGTACTTC
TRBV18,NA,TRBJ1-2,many,CASSPDGYGYTF,TGTGCCAGCAGCCCCGACGGCTATGGCTACACCTTC
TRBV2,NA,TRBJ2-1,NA,CASSGMGVYNEQFF,TGTGCCAGCAGTGGGATGGGAGTATACAATGAGCAGTTCTTC
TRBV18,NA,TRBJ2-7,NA,CASSPRQTPSDEQYF,TGTGCCAGCTCCCCTAGACAGACCCCCTCGGACGAGCAGTACTTC
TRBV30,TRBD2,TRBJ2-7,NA,CAWSVKRGSPYEQYF,TGTGCCTGGAGTGTAAAGCGGGGGTCACCCTACGAGCAGTACTTC
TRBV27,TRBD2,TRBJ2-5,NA,CASSFGLSGSQETQYF,TGTGCCAGCAGCTTCGGACTGAGCGGGAGTCAAGAGACCCAGTACTTC
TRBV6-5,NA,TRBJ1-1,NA,CASSEYFRTEAFF,TGTGCCAGCAGTGAATATTTCCGCACTGAAGCTTTCTTT
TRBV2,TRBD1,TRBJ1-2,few,CATSGTGEGYTF,TGTGCCACCTCTGGGACAGGAGAGGGCTACACCTTC
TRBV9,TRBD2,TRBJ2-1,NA,CASSVRGGLGYEQFF,TGTGCCAGCAGCGTAAGGGGGGGACTAGGTTATGAGCAGTTCTTC
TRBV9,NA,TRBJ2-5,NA,CASSAKNQETQYF,TGTGCCAGCAGCGCAAAAAACCAAGAGACCCAGTACTTC
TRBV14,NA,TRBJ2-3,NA,CASSPRDDTDTQYF,TGTGCCAGCAGCCCTCGGGACGACACAGATACGCAGTATTTT
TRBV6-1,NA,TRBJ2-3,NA,CASSVRTLTDTQYF,TGTGCCAGCAGTGTCCGGACTCTCACAGATACGCAGTATTTT
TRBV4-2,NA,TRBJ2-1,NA,CASSTQRGFDNEQFF,TGTGCCAGCAGCACCCAACGGGGGTTTGACAATGAGCAGTTCTTC
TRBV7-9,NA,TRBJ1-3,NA,CASRHARALNSGNTIYF,TGTGCCAGCAGGCACGCCAGGGCACTCAACTCTGGAAACACCATATATTTT
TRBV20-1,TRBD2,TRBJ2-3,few,CSASLWRGGVTQYF,TGCAGTGCTAGTCTTTGGCGGGGGGGCGTCACGCAGTATTTT
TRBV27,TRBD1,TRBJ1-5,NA,CASSLSGGQGSNQPQHF,TGTGCCAGCAGTTTATCGGGGGGACAGGGGAGCAATCAGCCCCAGCATTTT
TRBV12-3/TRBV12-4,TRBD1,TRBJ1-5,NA,CASTTTGGGQPQHF,TGTGCCAGCACCACCACAGGGGGCGGTCAGCCCCAGCATTTT
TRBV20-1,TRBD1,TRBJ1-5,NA,CSAVDRVQPQHF,TGCAGTGCCGTAGACAGGGTCCAGCCCCAGCATTTT
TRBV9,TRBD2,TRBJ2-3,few,CASSRAIAGGRGKPTDTQYF,TGTGCCAGCAGCCGAGCCATAGCGGGAGGAAGGGGGAAACCAACAGATACGCAGTATTTT
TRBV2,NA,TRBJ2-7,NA,CASSWLGTYEQYF,TGTGCCAGCAGTTGGCTCGGGACCTACGAGCAGTACTTC
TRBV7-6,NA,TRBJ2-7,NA,CASSLEGASSYNEQYF,TGTGCCAGCAGCTTAGAAGGGGCTAGCTCCTACAATGAGCAGTACTTC
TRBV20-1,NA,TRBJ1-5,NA,CSARAGWGSNQPQHF,TGCAGTGCCAGGGCAGGGTGGGGTAGCAATCAGCCCCAGCATTTT
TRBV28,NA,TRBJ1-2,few,CASGGSNYGYTF,TGTGCCAGCGGGGGATCTAACTATGGCTACACCTTC
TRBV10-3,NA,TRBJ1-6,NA,CAISEINSNSPPHF,TGTGCCATCAGTGAAATTAATTCGAATTCACCCCCCCACTTT
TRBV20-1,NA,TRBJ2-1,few,CSARVRGAARNEQFF,TGCAGTGCTAGGGTGAGGGGCGCGGCCAGGAATGAGCAGTTCTTC
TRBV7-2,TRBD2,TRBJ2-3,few,CASSPHTGLAVTDTQYF,TGTGCCAGCAGCCCCCATACGGGACTAGCGGTCACAGATACGCAGTATTTT